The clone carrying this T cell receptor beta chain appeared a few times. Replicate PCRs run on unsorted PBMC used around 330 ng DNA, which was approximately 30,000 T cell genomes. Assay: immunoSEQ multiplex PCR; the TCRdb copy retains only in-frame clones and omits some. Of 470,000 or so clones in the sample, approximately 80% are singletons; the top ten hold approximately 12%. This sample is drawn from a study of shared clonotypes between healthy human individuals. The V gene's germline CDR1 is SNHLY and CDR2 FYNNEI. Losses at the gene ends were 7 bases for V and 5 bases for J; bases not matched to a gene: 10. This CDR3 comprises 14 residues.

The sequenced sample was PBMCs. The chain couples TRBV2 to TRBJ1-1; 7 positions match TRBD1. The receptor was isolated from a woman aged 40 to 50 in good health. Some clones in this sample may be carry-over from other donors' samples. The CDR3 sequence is CASTERTGETEAFF. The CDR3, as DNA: TGTGCCAGCACCGAACGTACAGGGGAGACTGAAGCTTTCTTT.